The clone carrying this TCR beta chain was seen only a few times. The antigen remains unidentified. The study left out patients who had uncontrolled infection, other autoimmune disease, pregnancy or lactation. Trimming removed 1 base from V and 0 bases from J; junction bases left unmatched: 11. CDR1 SGDLS and CDR2 YYNGEE come from the germline V gene. The CDR3 consists of 19 residues. The source of the sample is a study of T cells in Graves' hyperthyroidism and ophthalmopathy. Study conclusions and caveats: Ophthalmopathy was distinguished from stable hyperthyroidism by 13 V-J signatures.

RNA transcripts were the template for amplifying TCR beta CDR3 regions. When the TCR CDR3 underwent first-round RT-PCR, the HTBI primer set was used. TCRdb analysed the multiplex PCR reads with MiXCR anew, one entry per CDR3 protein. Of 600,000 or so distinct CDR3 sequences listed, roughly 50% are singletons. Sequenced: peripheral blood or thyroid tissue (not recorded which). The chain has TRBV9 and TRBJ2-7; 12 bases align to TRBD2. This TCR came from a woman in her late teens or twenties with Graves' hyperthyroidism. CDR3 in DNA: TGTGCCAGCAGCGTACGTCTTGGGCTAGCGGGAGGGAGCTCCTACGAGCAGTACTTC. Amino acid sequence: CASSVRLGLAGGSSYEQYF.